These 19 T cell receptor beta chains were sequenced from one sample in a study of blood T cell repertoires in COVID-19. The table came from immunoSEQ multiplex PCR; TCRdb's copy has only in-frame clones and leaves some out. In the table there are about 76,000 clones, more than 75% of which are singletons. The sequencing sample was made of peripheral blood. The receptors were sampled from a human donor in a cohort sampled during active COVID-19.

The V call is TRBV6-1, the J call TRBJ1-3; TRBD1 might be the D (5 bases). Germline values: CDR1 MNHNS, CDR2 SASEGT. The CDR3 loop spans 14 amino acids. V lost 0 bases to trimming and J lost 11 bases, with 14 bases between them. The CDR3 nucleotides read TGTGCCAGCAGTGAAGCGCTCTGGGGGGAGGCCATATATTTT. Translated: CASSEALWGEAIYF.

CDR3 nucleotides: TGTGCCAGCAGCCAAGAGGGGGGGGCGAGCGACACCGGGGAGCTGTTTTTT. As protein: CASSQEGGASDTGELFF. The chain has TRBV14 and TRBJ2-2; D might be TRBD2 (7 bases). Germline CDR1 reads SGHDN; CDR2 reads FVKESK. The CDR3 runs to 17 residues. Deletions cut 0 bases from V and 3 bases from J, with 14 bases between.

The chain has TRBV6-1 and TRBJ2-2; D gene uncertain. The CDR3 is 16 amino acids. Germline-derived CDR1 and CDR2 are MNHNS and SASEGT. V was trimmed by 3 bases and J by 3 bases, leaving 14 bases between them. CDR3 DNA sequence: TGTGCCAGCAGTGAGTCACCCAGGCGAGACACCGGGGAGCTGTTTTTT. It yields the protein CASSESPRRDTGELFF.

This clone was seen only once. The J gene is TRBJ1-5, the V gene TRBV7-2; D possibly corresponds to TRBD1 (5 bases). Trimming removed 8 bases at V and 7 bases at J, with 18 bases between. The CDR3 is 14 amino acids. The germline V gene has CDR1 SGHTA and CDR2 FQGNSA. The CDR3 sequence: CASRGLRRNQPQHF. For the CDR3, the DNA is TGTGCCAGCCGGGGACTTCGAAGGAACCAGCCCCAGCATTTT.

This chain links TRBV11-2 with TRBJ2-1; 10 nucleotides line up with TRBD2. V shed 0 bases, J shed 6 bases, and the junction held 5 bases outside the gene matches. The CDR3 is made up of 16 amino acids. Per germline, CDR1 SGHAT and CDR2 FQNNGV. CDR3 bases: TGTGCCAGCAGCTTAGATAGCGGGGGGCGAGGCAATGAGCAGTTCTTC. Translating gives CASSLDSGGRGNEQFF.

The CDR3 DNA is TGTGCCAGCAGCTTGGGACTAGCGGGGTACAATGAGCAGTTCTTC. Translating it yields CASSLGLAGYNEQFF. This chain connects TRBV11-1 to TRBJ2-1; 13 bases map to TRBD2. V gave up 3 bases and J gave up 4 bases; unmatched junction bases: 0. This CDR3 spans 15 amino acids. Germline V gene data show CDR1 as SGHAT and CDR2 as FQDESV (reference sequence).

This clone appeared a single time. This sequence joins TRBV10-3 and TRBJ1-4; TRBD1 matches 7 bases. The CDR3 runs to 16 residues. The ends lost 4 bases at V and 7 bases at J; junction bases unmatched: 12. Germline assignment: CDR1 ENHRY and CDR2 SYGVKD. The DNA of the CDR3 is TGTGCCATCAGTGCCGACAGGGCGGGGCGGGGTGAAAAACTGTTTTTT. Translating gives CAISADRAGRGEKLFF.

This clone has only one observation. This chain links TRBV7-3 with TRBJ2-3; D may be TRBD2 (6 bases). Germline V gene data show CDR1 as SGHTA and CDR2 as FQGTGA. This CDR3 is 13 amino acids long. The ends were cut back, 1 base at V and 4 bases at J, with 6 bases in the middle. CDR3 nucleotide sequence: TGTGCCAGCAGCTTAAGGGGGGCAGATACGCAGTATTTT. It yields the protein CASSLRGADTQYF.

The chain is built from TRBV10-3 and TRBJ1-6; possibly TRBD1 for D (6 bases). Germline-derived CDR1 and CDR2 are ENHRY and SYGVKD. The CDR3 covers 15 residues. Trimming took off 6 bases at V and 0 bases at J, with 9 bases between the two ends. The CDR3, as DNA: TGTGCCATCAGCACAGGGAGCTCCTATAATTCACCCCTCCACTTT. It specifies CAISTGSSYNSPLHF.

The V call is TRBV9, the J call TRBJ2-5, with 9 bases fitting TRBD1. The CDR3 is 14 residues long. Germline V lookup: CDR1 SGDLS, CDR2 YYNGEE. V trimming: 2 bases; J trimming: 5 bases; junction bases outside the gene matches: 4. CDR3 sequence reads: CASSVTGGGETQYF. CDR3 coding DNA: TGTGCCAGCAGCGTCACAGGGGGCGGGGAGACCCAGTACTTC.

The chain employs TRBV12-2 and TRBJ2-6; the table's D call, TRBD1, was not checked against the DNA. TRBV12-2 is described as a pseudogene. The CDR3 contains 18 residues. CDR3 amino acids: CASRPPGQGAVGANVLTF. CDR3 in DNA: TGTGCAAGTCGCCCACCGGGACAGGGGGCGGTTGGGGCCAACGTCCTGACTTTC.

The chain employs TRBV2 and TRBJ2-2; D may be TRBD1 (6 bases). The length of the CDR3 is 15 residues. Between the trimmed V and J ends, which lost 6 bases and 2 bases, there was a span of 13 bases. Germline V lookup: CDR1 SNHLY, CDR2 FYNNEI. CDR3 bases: TGTGCCAGCAGGGGTTTACAGGGCAACACCGGGGAGCTGTTTTTT. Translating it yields CASRGLQGNTGELFF.

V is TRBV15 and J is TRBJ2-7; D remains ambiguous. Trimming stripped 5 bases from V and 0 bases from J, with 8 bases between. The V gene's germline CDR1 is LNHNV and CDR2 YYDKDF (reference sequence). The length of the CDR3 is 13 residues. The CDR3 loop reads CATSPDISYEQYF. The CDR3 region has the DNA TGTGCCACCAGCCCAGATATCTCCTACGAGCAGTACTTC.

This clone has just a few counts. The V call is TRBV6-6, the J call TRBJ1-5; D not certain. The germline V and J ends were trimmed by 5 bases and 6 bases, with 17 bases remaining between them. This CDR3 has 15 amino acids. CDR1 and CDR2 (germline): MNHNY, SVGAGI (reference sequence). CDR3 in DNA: TGTGCCAGCAGTACATGGGCCTACGAGGGTCAGCCCCAGCATTTT. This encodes CASSTWAYEGQPQHF.

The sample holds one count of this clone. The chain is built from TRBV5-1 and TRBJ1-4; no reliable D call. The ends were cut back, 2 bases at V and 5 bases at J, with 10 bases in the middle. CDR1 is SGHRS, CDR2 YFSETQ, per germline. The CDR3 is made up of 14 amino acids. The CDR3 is CASSLSRGNEKLFF. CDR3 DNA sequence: TGCGCCAGCAGCTTATCCAGAGGCAATGAAAAACTGTTTTTT.

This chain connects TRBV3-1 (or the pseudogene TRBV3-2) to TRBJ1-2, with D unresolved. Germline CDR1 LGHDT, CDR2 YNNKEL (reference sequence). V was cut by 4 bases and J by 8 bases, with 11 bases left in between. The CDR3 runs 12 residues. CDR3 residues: CASSLAGDGYTF. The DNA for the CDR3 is TGTGCCAGCAGCCTGGCGGGCGACGGCTACACCTTC.

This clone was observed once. The CDR3 reads CASSLELAGLSSYNEQFF. The CDR3 DNA is TGTGCCAGCAGCTTAGAACTAGCGGGGCTCAGCTCCTACAATGAGCAGTTCTTC. The chain is built from TRBV13 and TRBJ2-1, with 10 bases matching TRBD2. CDR1 and CDR2 from the germline V gene are PRHDT and FYEKMQ (reference sequence). Trimming took 1 base from V and 0 from J; bases not matched to a gene: 6. This CDR3 has 18 residues.

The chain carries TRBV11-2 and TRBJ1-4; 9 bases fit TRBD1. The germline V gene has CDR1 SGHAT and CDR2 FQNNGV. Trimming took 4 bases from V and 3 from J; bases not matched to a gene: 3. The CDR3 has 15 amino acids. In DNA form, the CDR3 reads TGTGCCAGCAGCTCCCACAGGGGGCCTAATGAAAAACTGTTTTTT. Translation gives CASSSHRGPNEKLFF.

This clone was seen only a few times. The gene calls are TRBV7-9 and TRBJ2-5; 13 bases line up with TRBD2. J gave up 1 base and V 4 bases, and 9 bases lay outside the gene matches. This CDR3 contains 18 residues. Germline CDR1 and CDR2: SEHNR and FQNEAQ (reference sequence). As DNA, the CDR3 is TGTGCCAGCAGCTACCGTGGACTAGCGGGGGACCTCCAAGAGACCCAGTACTTC. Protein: CASSYRGLAGDLQETQYF.